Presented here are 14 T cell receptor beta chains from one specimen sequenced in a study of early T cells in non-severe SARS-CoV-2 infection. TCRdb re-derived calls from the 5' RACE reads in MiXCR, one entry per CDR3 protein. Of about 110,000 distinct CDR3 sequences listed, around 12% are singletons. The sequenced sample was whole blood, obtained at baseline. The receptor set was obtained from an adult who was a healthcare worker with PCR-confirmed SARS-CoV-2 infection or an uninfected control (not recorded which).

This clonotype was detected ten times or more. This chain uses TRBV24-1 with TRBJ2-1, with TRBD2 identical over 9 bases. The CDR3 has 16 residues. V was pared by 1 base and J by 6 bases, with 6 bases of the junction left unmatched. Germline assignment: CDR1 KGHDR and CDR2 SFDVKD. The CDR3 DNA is TGTGCCACCAGTGATTTTAAGGCGGGAGGGAGCAATGAGCAGTTCTTC. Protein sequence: CATSDFKAGGSNEQFF.

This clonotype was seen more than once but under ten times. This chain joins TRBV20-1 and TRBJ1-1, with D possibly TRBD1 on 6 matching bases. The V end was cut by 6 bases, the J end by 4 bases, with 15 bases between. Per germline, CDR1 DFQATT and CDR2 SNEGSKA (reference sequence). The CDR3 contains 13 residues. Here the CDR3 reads CSATYRVPTEAFF. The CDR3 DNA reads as TGCAGTGCCACCTACAGGGTTCCCACTGAAGCTTTCTTT.

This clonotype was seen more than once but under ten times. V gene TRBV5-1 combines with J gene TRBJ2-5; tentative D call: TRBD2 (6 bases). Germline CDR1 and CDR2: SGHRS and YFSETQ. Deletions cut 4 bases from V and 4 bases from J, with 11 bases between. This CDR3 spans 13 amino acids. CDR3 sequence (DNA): TGCGCCAGCAGCGGAGGGACTGTAGAGACCCAGTACTTC. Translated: CASSGGTVETQYF.

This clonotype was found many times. CDR3 in amino acids: CASSPPLGRTGAFF. In DNA form, the CDR3 reads TGTGCCAGCAGTCCCCCGTTAGGGCGGACAGGCGCTTTCTTT. The rearrangement links TRBV12-3 or TRBV12-4 to TRBJ1-1; 7 bases line up with TRBD1. This CDR3 is built from 14 residues. The V and J ends lost 5 bases and 11 bases, in that order; junction bases with no gene match: 14.

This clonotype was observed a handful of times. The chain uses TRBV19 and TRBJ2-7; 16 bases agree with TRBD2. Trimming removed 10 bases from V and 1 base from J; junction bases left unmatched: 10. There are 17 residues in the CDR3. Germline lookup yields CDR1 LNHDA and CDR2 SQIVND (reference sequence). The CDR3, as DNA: TGTGCCACCATGGGACTAGCGGGAGGGAGTTCGTCCTACGAGCAGTACTTC. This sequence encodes CATMGLAGGSSSYEQYF.

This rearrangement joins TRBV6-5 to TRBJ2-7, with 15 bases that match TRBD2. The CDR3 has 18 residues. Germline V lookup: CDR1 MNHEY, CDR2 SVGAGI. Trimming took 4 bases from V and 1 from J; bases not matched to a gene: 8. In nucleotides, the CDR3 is TGTGCCAGCAGTTCCCTCCCGGGACTAGCGGGAGGTTCCTACGAGCAGTACTTC. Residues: CASSSLPGLAGGSYEQYF.

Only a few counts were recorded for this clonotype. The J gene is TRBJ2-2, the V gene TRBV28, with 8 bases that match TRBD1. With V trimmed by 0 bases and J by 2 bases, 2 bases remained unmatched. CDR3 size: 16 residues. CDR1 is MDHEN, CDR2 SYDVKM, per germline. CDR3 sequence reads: CASSLWDRVNTGELFF. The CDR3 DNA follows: TGTGCCAGCAGTTTATGGGACAGGGTAAACACCGGGGAGCTGTTTTTT.

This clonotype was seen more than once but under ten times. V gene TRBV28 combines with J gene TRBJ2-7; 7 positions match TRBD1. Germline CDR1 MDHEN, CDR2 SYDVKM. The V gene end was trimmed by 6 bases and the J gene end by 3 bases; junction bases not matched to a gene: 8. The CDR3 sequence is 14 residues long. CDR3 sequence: CASSETGMGYEQYF. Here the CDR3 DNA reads TGTGCCAGCAGCGAGACAGGGATGGGCTACGAGCAGTACTTC.

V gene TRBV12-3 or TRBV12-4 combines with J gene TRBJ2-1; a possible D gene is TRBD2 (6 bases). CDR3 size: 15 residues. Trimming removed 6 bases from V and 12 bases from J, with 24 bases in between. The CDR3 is CASRYSTGTSGGQFF. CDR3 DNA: TGTGCCAGCAGATATAGTACCGGTACCTCCGGGGGGCAGTTCTTC.

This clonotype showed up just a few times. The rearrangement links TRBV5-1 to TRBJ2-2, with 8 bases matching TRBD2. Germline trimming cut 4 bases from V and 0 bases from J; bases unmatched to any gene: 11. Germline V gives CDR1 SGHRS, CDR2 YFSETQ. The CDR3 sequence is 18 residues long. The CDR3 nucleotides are TGCGCCAGCAGCCCCTCACTACTAGCGGACCCGAACACCGGGGAGCTGTTTTTT. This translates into CASSPSLLADPNTGELFF.

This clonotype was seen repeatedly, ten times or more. DNA for the CDR3: TGTGCCAGCATAACGGGACTAGCGCCTAATGAGCAGTTCTTC. Encoded protein: CASITGLAPNEQFF. V is TRBV2 and J is TRBJ2-1; 10 bases are shared with TRBD2. V lost 7 bases, J lost 7 bases, and 7 bases stayed unmatched. CDR3 length: 14 residues. CDR1 and CDR2 from the germline V gene are SNHLY and FYNNEI.

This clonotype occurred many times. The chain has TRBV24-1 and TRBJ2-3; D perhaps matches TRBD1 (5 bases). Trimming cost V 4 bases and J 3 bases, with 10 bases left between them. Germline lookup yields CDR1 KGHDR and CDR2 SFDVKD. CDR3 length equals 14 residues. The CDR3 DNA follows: TGTGCCACCAGTGACTCGACAGAGACAGATACGCAGTATTTT. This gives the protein CATSDSTETDTQYF.

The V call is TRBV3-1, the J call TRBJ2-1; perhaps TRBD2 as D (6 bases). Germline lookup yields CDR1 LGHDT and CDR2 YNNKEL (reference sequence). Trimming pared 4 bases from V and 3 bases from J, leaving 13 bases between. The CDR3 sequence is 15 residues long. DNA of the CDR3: TGTGCCAGCAGCCCGCTTCGGCGGGGCTACAATGAGCAGTTCTTC. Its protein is CASSPLRRGYNEQFF.

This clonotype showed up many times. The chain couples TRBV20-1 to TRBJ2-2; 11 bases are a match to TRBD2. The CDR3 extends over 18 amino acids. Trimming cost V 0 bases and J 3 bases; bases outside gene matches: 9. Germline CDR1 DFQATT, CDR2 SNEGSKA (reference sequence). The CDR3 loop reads CSARDSTSGEGYTGELFF. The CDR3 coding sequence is TGCAGTGCTAGAGATTCGACTAGCGGGGAGGGGTACACCGGGGAGCTGTTTTTT.